This T cell receptor (beta chain) appears in the sequencing data of a study of cytomegalovirus exposure and HLA in healthy donors. Overall study findings and caveats: Differences between HLA loci emerged in a later analysis of TCR association rates, with DRB1 most and HLA-C fewest. It was assumed in the presence/absence analyses that sequencing depth was roughly uniform across donors. 87-base-pair reads could not separate some V segments, including TRBV6-2 and TRBV6-3.

Trimming removed 5 bases from V and 1 base from J; junction bases left unmatched: 7. CDR3 length: 16 amino acids. Germline CDR1 and CDR2: SGHNT and YENEEA. Points on this clone: Its target is unknown.

Primers: 60 Vbeta forward and 13 Jbeta reverse. The authors' processing: A later analysis counted roughly 74 million unique TCR beta chains, some 10 million shared. Assay: immunoSEQ multiplex PCR; the TCRdb copy retains only in-frame clones and omits some. The V and J calls and clone size are taken from that table; D and trimming were inferred from the DNA. The sample table sets out approximately 50,000 clones. The sequence was obtained from a male donor in good health and CMV-seropositive. The sample was PBMCs. The genes are TRBV11-3 and TRBJ2-2; 7 nucleotides agree with TRBD2. The CDR3: CASSGGVGMNTGELFF. The CDR3 bases are TGTGCCAGCAGCGGGGGGGTTGGAATGAACACCGGGGAGCTGTTTTTT.